This T cell receptor beta chain was identified during a study of blood T cell repertoires in COVID-19 (TCRdb year 2020). Study-wide context: For ImmuneRACE Cohort 3, a participant was defined as recovered based on two consecutive negative NP/OP PCR tests, clearance by a healthcare professional, or resolution of symptoms. Samples from collaborators originated in the United States, Italy and Spain and spanned both the acute and convalescent phases of COVID-19. The prospective study material was composed of cDNA or gDNA derived from T cells, B-cell-depleted T cells, or PBMCs. The dataset comprised deeply sampled blood TCRbeta repertoires from subjects exposed to, actively infected with, or recovered from COVID-19. The repertoires were made available in a free public database intended to serve as a resource for research on the immune response to SARS-CoV-2. The samples were drawn from two sources: the first 160 participants of the ongoing ImmuneRACE study, and 950 to 1,500 subjects contributed by 6 global collaborators. A de-identified subject ID, COVID-19 status, age in years and sex were almost always included in the sample metadata. Where available, HLA class I and class II types were taken from metadata supplied by the sample provider and were not determined by assay-based typing.

What the work shows at the level of the full study, not this receptor alone: The amount of clinical and demographic metadata varied by source and participant and was provided uncurated.

On this clone itself: The specificity of this receptor is unknown. Base quality data are lacking; no much larger clone is found one base away.

Enrolling through a virtual design, the prospective study's participants ranged in age from roughly 18 to 90 years and lived across about two dozen United States geographic areas. In the prospective study, cohorts were assigned on the basis of participant-reported clinical history obtained from a screening survey and a study questionnaire. Each participant in the prospective study had whole blood, serum and a nasopharyngeal or oropharyngeal swab collected by mobile phlebotomists. Prospective study participants could optionally give additional blood draws and questionnaires over an approximately 2-month period. Before DNA extraction, blood samples from the prospective study were shipped at room temperature or frozen. The immunoSEQ Assay, a bias-controlled multiplex PCR, was used to amplify TCRbeta CDR3 regions from genomic DNA. For the original study's pipeline: The number of nucleated cells in each sample was estimated by amplification of reference gene primers within the assay. Sequence reads were collapsed and filtered to measure the absolute abundance of every unique TCRbeta CDR3 rearrangement. For each sample, productive Simpson clonality was calculated by taking the square root of Simpson's diversity index across productive rearrangements. TCRdb provides this immuneACCESS table in a form limited to in-frame rearrangements. Some clones are lacking; in checked studies, under half of them reflect an unresolved V gene, and why the rest are absent is not known. The D gene and trimming were derived from the DNA, and the V and J assignments and clone size from that table. In this sample the table shows roughly 230,000 clones, 80% to 90% of which occur a single time. Approximately 7.3% of the sample goes to the ten largest clones.

The origin of this receptor is a young man in a cohort exposed to, infected with or recovered from COVID-19 (not recorded which). Sequenced: PBMCs or T cells enriched from blood (not recorded which).

The CDR3 protein is CASSPQSGQANQPQHF. Here is the DNA: TGTGCCAGCTCACCACAATCGGGACAGGCCAATCAGCCCCAGCATTTT. This chain joins TRBV18 to TRBJ1-5, with 8 junctional bases fitting TRBD1. For this chain, trimming is 1 base at the V end and 3 bases at the J end, and the number of junction bases without a gene match is 5. Looking up the germline V gene yields CDR1 KGHSH and CDR2 LQKENI. The CDR3 runs 16 residues from the cysteine to the phenylalanine. The DNA shown is the 48-base CDR3, in frame from base 1.